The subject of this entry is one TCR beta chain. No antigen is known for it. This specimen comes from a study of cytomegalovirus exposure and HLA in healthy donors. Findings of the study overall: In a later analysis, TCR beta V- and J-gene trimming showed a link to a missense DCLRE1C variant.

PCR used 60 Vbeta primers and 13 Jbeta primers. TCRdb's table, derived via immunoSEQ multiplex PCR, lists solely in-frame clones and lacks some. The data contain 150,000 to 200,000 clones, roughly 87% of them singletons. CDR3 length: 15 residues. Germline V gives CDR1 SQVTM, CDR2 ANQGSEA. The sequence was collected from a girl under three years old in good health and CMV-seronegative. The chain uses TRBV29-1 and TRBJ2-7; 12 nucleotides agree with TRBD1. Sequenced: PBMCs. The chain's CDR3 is CSAIIRDRGRYEQYF. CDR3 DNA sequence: TGCAGTGCCATCATCAGGGACAGGGGGCGATACGAGCAGTACTTC.